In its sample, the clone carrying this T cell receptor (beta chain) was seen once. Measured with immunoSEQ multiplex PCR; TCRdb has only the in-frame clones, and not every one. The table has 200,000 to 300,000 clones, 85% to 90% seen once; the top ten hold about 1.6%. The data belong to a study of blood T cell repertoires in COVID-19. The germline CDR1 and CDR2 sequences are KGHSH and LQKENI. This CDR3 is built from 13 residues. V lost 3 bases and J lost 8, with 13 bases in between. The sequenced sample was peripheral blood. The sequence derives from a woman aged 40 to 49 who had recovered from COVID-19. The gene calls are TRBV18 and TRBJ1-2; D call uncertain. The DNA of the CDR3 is TGTGCCAGCTCACCGAGGAGCGGGAACGGCTACACCTTC. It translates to CASSPRSGNGYTF.